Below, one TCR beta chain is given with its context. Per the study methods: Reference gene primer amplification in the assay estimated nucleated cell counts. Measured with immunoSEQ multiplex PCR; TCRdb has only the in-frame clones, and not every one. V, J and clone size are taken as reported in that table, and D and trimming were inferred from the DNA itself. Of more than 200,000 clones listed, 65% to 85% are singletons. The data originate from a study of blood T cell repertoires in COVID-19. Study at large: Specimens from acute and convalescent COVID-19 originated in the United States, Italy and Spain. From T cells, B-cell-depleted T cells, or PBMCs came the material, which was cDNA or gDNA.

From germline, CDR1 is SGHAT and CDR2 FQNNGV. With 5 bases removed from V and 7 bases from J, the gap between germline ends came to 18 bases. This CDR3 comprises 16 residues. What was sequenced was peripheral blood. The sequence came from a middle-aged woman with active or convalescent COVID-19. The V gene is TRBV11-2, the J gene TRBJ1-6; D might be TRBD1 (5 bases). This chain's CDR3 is CASSASDPGINSPLHF. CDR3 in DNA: TGTGCCAGCAGCGCCTCCGACCCAGGGATCAATTCACCCCTCCACTTT.